This T cell receptor (beta chain) was sequenced during a study of blood T cell repertoires in COVID-19. As for the study in general: The United States, Italy and Spain provided the acute and convalescent COVID-19 samples.

From germline, CDR1 is LGHDT and CDR2 YNNKEL (reference sequence). This CDR3 region has 17 residues. The V end lost 0 bases, the J end lost 0 bases, and 9 bases lay between the germline ends. The authors' processing: Estimation of nucleated cell counts was performed using reference gene primer amplification. Generated by immunoSEQ multiplex PCR, the TCRdb table keeps only in-frame clones and is missing some. V, J and clone size were drawn from that table, and D and trimming were deduced from the DNA. The table shows under 300,000 clones, with around 83% occurring only once. The source material was peripheral blood. The TCR comes from a woman in her 40s who had recovered from COVID-19. V is TRBV3-1 (or the pseudogene TRBV3-2) and J is TRBJ1-6; no clear D gene. CDR3 residues: CASSQDIPSSYNSPLHF. The CDR3 DNA reads TGTGCCAGCAGCCAAGATATTCCGAGCTCCTATAATTCACCCCTCCACTTT.